A selection of T cell receptor beta chains follows, all from one sample in a study of identical twins. TCRdb re-derived calls from the 5' RACE reads in MiXCR, one entry per CDR3 protein. The table records 600,000 to 850,000 distinct CDR3 sequences, around a sixth of them present only once. These data were also filed under a second study, of T cells expressing NK-cell markers.

Specimen: PBMCs. These receptors were obtained from a woman under 30 in good health. Both conserved end residues are part of each CDR3. A D gene is named only where the DNA matches it firmly. Clone size is shown for a subset of rows, as once, few, many or a class of expanded clone.

v_gene: TRBV4-1; d_gene: TRBD1; abundance: NA; j_gene: TRBJ2-1; CDR3aa: CASSKPRDSFFRGHNEQFF; CDR3nt: TGCGCCAGCAGCAAGCCCCGGGACAGCTTCTTTCGGGGCCACAATGAGCAGTTCTTC
v_gene: TRBV7-9; d_gene: NA; abundance: NA; j_gene: TRBJ2-1; CDR3aa: CASSSIANPEENEQFF; CDR3nt: TGTGCCAGCAGCTCCATAGCGAACCCTGAGGAGAATGAGCAGTTCTTC
v_gene: TRBV29-1; d_gene: TRBD1; abundance: NA; j_gene: TRBJ1-1; CDR3aa: CSAQPGQGYIFF; CDR3nt: TGCAGCGCGCAACCGGGACAGGGGTACATTTTCTTT
v_gene: TRBV12-3/TRBV12-4; d_gene: NA; abundance: NA; j_gene: TRBJ2-3; CDR3aa: CASKGAEYTDTQYF; CDR3nt: TGTGCCAGCAAAGGAGCGGAATACACAGATACGCAGTATTTT
v_gene: TRBV12-3/TRBV12-4; d_gene: TRBD1; abundance: few; j_gene: TRBJ1-2; CDR3aa: CASSPQGIYGYTF; CDR3nt: TGTGCCAGCAGTCCACAGGGGATTTATGGCTACACCTTC
v_gene: TRBV20-1; d_gene: TRBD1; abundance: NA; j_gene: TRBJ2-3; CDR3aa: CSASEGAGDTQYF; CDR3nt: TGCAGTGCTAGCGAGGGGGCAGGAGATACGCAGTATTTT
v_gene: TRBV7-8; d_gene: NA; abundance: NA; j_gene: TRBJ2-6; CDR3aa: CASSLVWGLPRSGANVLTF; CDR3nt: TGTGCCAGCAGCTTAGTTTGGGGTCTCCCCCGCTCTGGGGCCAACGTCCTGACTTTC
v_gene: TRBV20-1; d_gene: TRBD2; abundance: few; j_gene: TRBJ2-5; CDR3aa: CSASEAGVTQTQYF; CDR3nt: TGCAGTGCTTCCGAAGCGGGAGTAACCCAAACCCAGTACTTC
v_gene: TRBV5-1; d_gene: TRBD1; abundance: NA; j_gene: TRBJ2-7; CDR3aa: CASSADRDEQYF; CDR3nt: TGCGCCAGCAGCGCGGACAGGGACGAGCAGTACTTC
v_gene: TRBV7-2; d_gene: TRBD1; abundance: few; j_gene: TRBJ1-2; CDR3aa: CASSFQGGQGRYGYTF; CDR3nt: TGTGCCAGCAGCTTCCAGGGGGGACAGGGAAGATATGGCTACACCTTC
v_gene: TRBV10-3; d_gene: NA; abundance: NA; j_gene: TRBJ1-5; CDR3aa: CAIKGPGVDQPQHF; CDR3nt: TGTGCCATCAAAGGTCCGGGGGTGGATCAGCCCCAGCATTTT
v_gene: TRBV6-1; d_gene: TRBD2; abundance: few; j_gene: TRBJ2-1; CDR3aa: CASTLAGGRIHNEQFF; CDR3nt: TGTGCCAGCACCCTAGCGGGGGGGCGAATACACAATGAGCAGTTCTTC